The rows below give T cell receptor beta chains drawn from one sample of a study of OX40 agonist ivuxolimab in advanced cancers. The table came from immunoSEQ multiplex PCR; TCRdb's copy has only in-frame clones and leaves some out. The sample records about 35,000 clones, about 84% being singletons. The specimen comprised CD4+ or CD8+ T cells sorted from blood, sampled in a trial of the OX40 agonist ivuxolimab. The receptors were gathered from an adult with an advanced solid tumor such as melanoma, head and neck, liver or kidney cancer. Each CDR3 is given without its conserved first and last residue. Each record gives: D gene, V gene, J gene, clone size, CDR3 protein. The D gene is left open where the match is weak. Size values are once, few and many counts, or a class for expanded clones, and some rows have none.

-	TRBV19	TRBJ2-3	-	ASSIVRNFGTDTQY
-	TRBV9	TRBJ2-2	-	ASSAPGELF
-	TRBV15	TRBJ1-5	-	ATSSADSSNQPQH
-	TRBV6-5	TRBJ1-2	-	AVKGIKGYT
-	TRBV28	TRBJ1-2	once	ASSLGAGYIT
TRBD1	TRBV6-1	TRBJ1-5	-	ASSEPGQGGQPQH
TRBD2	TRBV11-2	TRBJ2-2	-	ASSSPSGRPGELF
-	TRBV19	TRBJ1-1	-	ASSHLGGRGNTEAF
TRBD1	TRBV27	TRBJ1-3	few	ASSQGGTSGNTIY
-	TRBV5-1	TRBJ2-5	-	ASSLGWGWYQETQY
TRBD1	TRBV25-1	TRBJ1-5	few	ASSGTGATNQPQH
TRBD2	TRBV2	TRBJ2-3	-	ASSDLGGGITDTQY
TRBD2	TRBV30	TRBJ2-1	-	AWSASGSGHNEQF
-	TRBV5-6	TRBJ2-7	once	ASSFGTAYEQY
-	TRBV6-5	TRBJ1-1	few	ASRLGPMNTEAF
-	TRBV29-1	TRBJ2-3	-	SVPGPSMDTQY
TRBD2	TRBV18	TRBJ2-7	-	ASSSGRLAGFQEQY
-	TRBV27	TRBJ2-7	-	ASSELRFGNEQY
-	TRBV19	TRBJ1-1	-	ASTSLNTEAF
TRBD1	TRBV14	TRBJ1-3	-	ASSPGFPDRGSGNTIY
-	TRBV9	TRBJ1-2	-	ASSVDGGVIYGYT
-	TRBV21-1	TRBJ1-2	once	ASSKCRNGYT
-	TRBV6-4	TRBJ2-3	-	ASSDSSQGTDTQY
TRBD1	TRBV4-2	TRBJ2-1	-	ASSFGQGASEQF
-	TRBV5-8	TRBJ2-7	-	ASRPGHYEQY
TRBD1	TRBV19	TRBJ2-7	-	ASSPPATGSSYEQY
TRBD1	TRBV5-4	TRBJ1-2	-	ASSVVGDSYSYGYT
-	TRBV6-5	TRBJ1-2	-	ASSYLGGVYGYT
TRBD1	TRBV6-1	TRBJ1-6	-	ASSEVPGQGLPPLH
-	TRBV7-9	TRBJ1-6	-	ASSLGGLSPLH
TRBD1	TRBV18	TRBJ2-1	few	ASSTSGQGINEQF
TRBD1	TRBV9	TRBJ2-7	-	ASSAHPGQGAAGEQY
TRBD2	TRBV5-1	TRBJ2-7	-	ASSFSGSYEQY
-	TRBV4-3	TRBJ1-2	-	ASSQDKDSGDGYT
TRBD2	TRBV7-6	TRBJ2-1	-	ASSASGLADNEQF
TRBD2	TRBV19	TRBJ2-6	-	ASSPLGAGGAGANVLT
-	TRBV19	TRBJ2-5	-	ASSIMDSEETQY
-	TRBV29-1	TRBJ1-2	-	SVEDPDGLGGYT
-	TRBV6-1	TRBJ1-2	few	ASSELSPRYYGYT
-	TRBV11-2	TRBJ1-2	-	ASSLDPRQRANYGYT
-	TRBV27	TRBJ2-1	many	ASSSNLLVGGTHNEQF
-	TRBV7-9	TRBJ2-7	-	ASSLIDSQNSYEQY
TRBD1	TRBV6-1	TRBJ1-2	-	ASSEDGTGSYGYT
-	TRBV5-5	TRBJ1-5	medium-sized	ASIQGVDGNQPQH
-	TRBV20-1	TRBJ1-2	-	SARGQDGYT
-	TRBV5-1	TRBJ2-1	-	ASSLDRSPYNEQF
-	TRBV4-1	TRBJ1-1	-	ASSQEPVMNTEAF
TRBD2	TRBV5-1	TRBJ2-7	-	ASSPGEGLPYEQY
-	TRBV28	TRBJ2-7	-	ASSPNAPIYLSYEQY